The 29 T cell receptor beta chains in this list originate from one sample, sequenced in a study of blood T cells in healthy people across ages. For the second PCR, which ran for roughly 6 to 11 cycles, a sample-barcoded 5' primer and a J-beta primer mix were used. TCRdb re-analysed the 5' RACE reads in MiXCR, keeping a single row per CDR3 protein. The table records about 1,800,000 distinct CDR3 sequences, 25% to 30% of them present only once. The sequencing sample was made of blood. All receptors come from a woman aged 25-40 years in good health.

DNA of the CDR3: TGTGCCAGCAGGGGGAGCGTTGGGGAGCTGTTTTTT. Protein: CASRGSVGELFF. This chain joins TRBV9 and TRBJ2-2; TRBD2 is a possible D gene (5 bases). Trimming pared 5 bases from V and 8 bases from J, leaving 10 bases between. Germline CDR1 is SGDLS and CDR2 is YYNGEE. The CDR3 length is 12 residues.

In its sample, this clonotype was seen many times. The chain combines TRBV4-1 with TRBJ2-1; 8 bases are a match to TRBD2. Trimming cost V 1 base and J 8 bases; bases outside gene matches: 10. The germline V gene has CDR1 MGHRA and CDR2 YSYEKL. The CDR3 is made up of 16 amino acids. DNA for the CDR3: TGCGCCAGCAGCCAAGTCGGTAGCGGGGATAGGTATGAGCAGTTCTTC. This translates into CASSQVGSGDRYEQFF.

This clonotype has ten or more counts. This rearrangement joins TRBV6-2 or TRBV6-3 to TRBJ2-7, with a weak D call TRBD1 (6 bases). Germline CDR1 MNHEY, CDR2 SVGEGT. The CDR3 length is 14 residues. V shed 6 bases and J shed 7 bases, with 19 bases lying between them. The CDR3 DNA reads as TGTGCCAGCAGCCCTACAGGGAACTTGCTAGAGCAGTACTTC. This codes for CASSPTGNLLEQYF.

Only a few counts were recorded for this clonotype. The rearrangement joins TRBV20-1 to TRBJ1-5, with D unresolved. Germline assignment: CDR1 DFQATT and CDR2 SNEGSKA (reference sequence). This CDR3 has 14 residues. V was clipped by 2 bases and J by 1 base, with 9 bases between them. The CDR3 spells CSARIAQSNQPQHF. DNA of the CDR3: TGCAGTGCTAGAATCGCACAAAGCAATCAGCCCCAGCATTTT.

The chain carries TRBV7-2 and TRBJ2-1, with D perhaps matching TRBD1 or TRBD2 (6 bases each). V dropped 3 bases and J dropped 6 bases, with 15 bases sitting between them. This CDR3 comprises 15 residues. Per germline, CDR1 SGHTA and CDR2 FQGNSA. The CDR3 nucleotides read TGTGCCAGCAGCTTTAGGTCAGGGGACTCCAATGAGCAGTTCTTC. Protein product: CASSFRSGDSNEQFF.

The chain employs TRBV20-1 and TRBJ2-3, with 7 bases lining up with TRBD1. The V gene's germline CDR1 is DFQATT and CDR2 SNEGSKA (reference sequence). The ends lost 4 bases at V and 4 bases at J; junction bases unmatched: 5. There are 13 residues in the CDR3. DNA for the CDR3: TGCAGTGCTAAGACCCAGGGGGCAGATACGCAGTATTTT. Amino acids: CSAKTQGADTQYF.

V gene TRBV20-1 combines with J gene TRBJ2-3, with a tentative D call TRBD1 (6 bases). CDR3 size: 14 residues. V was shortened by 5 bases and J by 3 bases, with 15 bases between the two germline ends. Per germline, CDR1 DFQATT and CDR2 SNEGSKA (reference sequence). The CDR3 is CSAAPDSLTDTQYF. DNA of the CDR3: TGCAGTGCTGCCCCGGACAGCTTAACAGATACGCAGTATTTT.

This clonotype was observed many times. The chain combines TRBV27 with TRBJ2-7; D may correspond to TRBD1 or TRBD2 (5 bases each). Looked up from germline, CDR1 is MNHEY and CDR2 is SMNVEV (reference sequence). The CDR3 spans 13 residues. Trimming removed 4 bases at V and 9 bases at J, with 16 bases between. The CDR3 region has the DNA TGTGCCAGCAGTTCCGGGACCCCGAGGGTGCAGTACTTC. Protein sequence: CASSSGTPRVQYF.

Of note for this clonotype: A much larger clone lies a single base off, so this may be a read error. Since the CDR3 does not end with the conserved phenylalanine or tryptophan, this likely comes from a read error. CDR3 DNA sequence: TGCAGTGCTAGAGATACCGGGACTACCTCTTACAATGAGCAGTTCTTA. Encoded protein: CSARDTGTTSYNEQFL. The gene calls are TRBV20-1 and TRBJ2-1; 7 nucleotides align to TRBD2. Germline loops: CDR1 DFQATT, CDR2 SNEGSKA (reference sequence). The CDR3 runs to 16 residues. V gave up 0 bases and J gave up 4 bases; unmatched junction bases: 9.

The V and J genes are TRBV4-1 and TRBJ2-7; 10 bases are shared with TRBD2. V lost 0 bases, J lost 4 bases, and 3 bases stayed unmatched. Germline CDR1 is MGHRA and CDR2 is YSYEKL. The CDR3 spans 15 residues. The CDR3 nucleotides are TGCGCCAGCAGCCAAGATCCTAGCGGGGGATACGAGCAGTACTTC. Residues: CASSQDPSGGYEQYF.

This clonotype was counted between two and nine times. The chain joins TRBV20-1 to TRBJ1-2; the D gene is possibly TRBD1 (6 bases). Per germline, CDR1 DFQATT and CDR2 SNEGSKA (reference sequence). Deletions cut 7 bases from V and 8 bases from J, with 23 bases between. The CDR3 runs 14 residues. The CDR3, as DNA: TGCAGTGTCGCGGCAGCACAGTTGGGGGCCGGCTACACCTTC. Translation gives CSVAAAQLGAGYTF.

This clonotype was counted a few times. This chain connects TRBV29-1 to TRBJ1-1; D perhaps matches TRBD1 (5 bases). Germline lookup yields CDR1 SQVTM and CDR2 ANQGSEA. The CDR3 is 13 amino acids. The V and J ends lost 4 bases and 3 bases respectively, with 12 bases between them. The CDR3 sequence is CSVAEGLDTEAFF. CDR3 in DNA: TGCAGCGTTGCTGAGGGGTTGGACACTGAAGCTTTCTTT.

Of note for this clonotype: A much larger clone lies a single base off, so this may be a read error. CDR3: CTSSQEIGTSASYEQYF. For the CDR3, the DNA is TGTACCAGCAGCCAAGAGATCGGGACTAGCGCCTCCTACGAGCAGTACTTC. The chain has TRBV3-1 and TRBJ2-7; 10 bases are a match to TRBD2. The CDR3 covers 17 residues. The germline gives CDR1 LGHDT, CDR2 YNNKEL (reference sequence).

V usage is TRBV7-2 and J usage is TRBJ1-4; no definite D call. V lost 5 bases to trimming and J lost 8 bases, with 12 bases between them. The CDR3 has 13 residues. Germline V CDR1 and CDR2: SGHTA, FQGNSA. CDR3 bases: TGTGCCAGCAGCCCTATCGGACCGGAAAAACTGTTTTTT. The encoded protein is CASSPIGPEKLFF.

This clonotype was seen only once. A much larger clone lies a single base off, so this may be a read error. The conserved closing phenylalanine or tryptophan is absent in this CDR3, likely reflecting a read error. The chain combines TRBV27 with TRBJ2-7; no clear D gene. Germline V gene data show CDR1 as MNHEY and CDR2 as SMNVEV (reference sequence). The V end lost 2 bases, the J end lost 2 bases, and 10 bases lay between the germline ends. The CDR3 extends over 14 amino acids. Here the CDR3 reads CASSLEPGPYEQYC. Written as DNA, the CDR3 is TGTGCCAGCAGTTTAGAACCCGGACCCTACGAGCAGTACTGC.

Note on this clonotype: Sequence at one end of the junction differs from germline and may be a read error. The chain is built from TRBV7-2 and TRBJ2-5; D is unclear. Germline V CDR1 and CDR2: SGHTA, FQGNSA. The CDR3 consists of 13 residues. The CDR3 spells CAGSLARQNEQYF. The CDR3, as DNA: TGTGCCGGCAGCTTAGCCCGGCAAAATGAGCAGTACTTC.

The rearrangement links TRBV6-1 to TRBJ1-2; the D is unclear. Germline CDR1 and CDR2: MNHNS and SASEGT. Trimming pared 2 bases from V and 2 bases from J, leaving 9 bases between. This CDR3 contains 14 residues. The CDR3 DNA reads as TGTGCCAGCAGTGAATATTTTGGCAACTATGGCTACACCTTC. It yields the protein CASSEYFGNYGYTF.

This clonotype showed up just a few times. This sequence joins TRBV5-1 and TRBJ1-2, with D possibly TRBD1 on 6 matching bases. The CDR3 has 15 amino acids. Trimming took off 0 bases at V and 6 bases at J, with 15 bases between the two ends. Germline V CDR1 and CDR2: SGHRS, YFSETQ. Here the CDR3 reads CASSLVEGVSHGYTF. In nucleotides, the CDR3 is TGCGCCAGCAGCTTGGTGGAGGGGGTTAGCCATGGCTACACCTTC.

The rearrangement uses TRBV20-1 and TRBJ1-2, with a tentative D call TRBD1 (6 bases). This CDR3 comprises 12 residues. Germline CDR1 and CDR2: DFQATT and SNEGSKA (reference sequence). V shed 1 base and J shed 9 bases, with 12 bases lying between them. The CDR3 coding sequence is TGCAGTGCTAGAGGTCCCGGGGGCTGCTACACCTTC. Protein sequence: CSARGPGGCYTF.

The table lists this clonotype with many counts. Written as DNA, the CDR3 is TGTGCCAGCAGCCTCCAAGGGAGCGGGGACAATGAGCAGTTCTTC. Its translation: CASSLQGSGDNEQFF. V and J are TRBV11-2 and TRBJ2-1, with 7 bases that match TRBD2. The germline V gene has CDR1 SGHAT and CDR2 FQNNGV. The CDR3 has 15 amino acids. The V and J ends lost 5 bases and 5 bases, in that order; junction bases with no gene match: 9.

Notes on this clonotype: This may come from a read error, since a much larger clone is one base off. This chain uses TRBV5-1 with TRBJ2-6, with D maybe TRBD1 (5 bases). The germline CDR1 and CDR2 sequences are SGHRS and YFSETQ. The CDR3 covers 15 residues. The CDR3 here is CASSLAASGANALTF. The CDR3 nucleotides are TGCGCCAGCAGCTTGGCAGCCTCTGGGGCCAACGCCCTGACTTTC. The variable domain in full, with the rest retrieved from reference TRBV5-1 and TRBJ2-6, is KAGVTQTPRYLIKTRGQQVTLSCSPISGHRSVSWYQQTPGQGLQFLFEYFSETQRNKGNFPGRFSGRQFSNSRSEMNVSTLELGDSALYLCASSLAASGANALTFGAGSRLTVL.

This clonotype was found a few times. The V gene is TRBV24-1, the J gene TRBJ1-5; no firm D call. Germline CDR1 and CDR2: KGHDR and SFDVKD. Trimming took 1 base from V and 9 from J, leaving 18 bases between them. The CDR3 is 16 residues long. The CDR3 protein is CATSDLKAGRRRPQHF. CDR3 nucleotide sequence: TGTGCCACCAGTGATTTAAAGGCGGGCCGCCGTCGGCCCCAGCATTTT.

Many counts were recorded for this clonotype. The genes are TRBV27 and TRBJ2-7; no firm D call. V lost 2 bases to trimming and J lost 3 bases, with 8 bases between them. The CDR3 is 13 residues long. The V gene's germline CDR1 is MNHEY and CDR2 SMNVEV (reference sequence). In DNA, the CDR3 is TGTGCCAGCAGTTTAAGCCAAGACTACGAGCAGTACTTC. As protein: CASSLSQDYEQYF.

J is TRBJ2-7 and V is TRBV5-1; 8 nucleotides match TRBD1. The CDR3 extends over 15 amino acids. With 4 bases clipped from V and 3 bases from J, the junction kept 9 bases outside the gene matches. In germline, CDR1 is SGHRS, CDR2 YFSETQ. The DNA for the CDR3 is TGCGCCAGCAGCCTACCCGGGACAGGACTCTACGAGCAGTACTTC. This translates into CASSLPGTGLYEQYF.

There are many counts of this clonotype. V usage is TRBV5-1 and J usage is TRBJ1-2; D not resolved. The V gene lost 4 bases and the J gene lost 4 bases, with 11 bases spanning the gap. The CDR3 contains 13 residues. Germline CDR1 reads SGHRS; CDR2 reads YFSETQ. The CDR3 protein is CASSPDRTYGYTF. CDR3 bases: TGCGCCAGCAGCCCGGACCGGACCTATGGCTACACCTTC. The full variable domain, completed using reference TRBV5-1 and TRBJ1-2, is KAGVTQTPRYLIKTRGQQVTLSCSPISGHRSVSWYQQTPGQGLQFLFEYFSETQRNKGNFPGRFSGRQFSNSRSEMNVSTLELGDSALYLCASSPDRTYGYTFGSGTRLTVV.

This clonotype occurred a few times. The chain recombines TRBV6-2 or TRBV6-3 with TRBJ1-1; a possible D gene is TRBD1 (5 bases). With 3 bases removed from V and 4 bases from J, the gap between germline ends came to 9 bases. The CDR3 is made up of 13 amino acids. In germline, CDR1 is MNHEY, CDR2 SVGEGT. Written as DNA, the CDR3 is TGTGCCAGCAGTTATACAGGCCCCACTGAAGCTTTCTTT. This sequence encodes CASSYTGPTEAFF.

The chain's CDR3 is CASSPVHGSQQYF. Written as DNA, the CDR3 is TGTGCCAGCAGCCCCGTCCATGGTAGCCAGCAGTACTTC. The V and J genes are TRBV11-3 and TRBJ2-5; D unresolved. There are 13 residues in the CDR3. The ends were cut back, 5 bases at V and 11 bases at J, with 18 bases in the middle. The V gene's germline CDR1 is SGHNT and CDR2 YENEEA.

The chain recombines TRBV5-1 with TRBJ2-1; tentative D call: TRBD1 (5 bases). Germline V gives CDR1 SGHRS, CDR2 YFSETQ. The CDR3 runs to 14 residues. V dropped 0 bases and J dropped 8 bases, with 12 bases sitting between them. CDR3 in amino acids: CASSLVQGLDEQFF. CDR3 nucleotide sequence: TGCGCCAGCAGCTTGGTTCAGGGCCTCGATGAGCAGTTCTTC.

V and J are TRBV7-2 and TRBJ1-2, with D perhaps TRBD1 (5 bases). The germline gives CDR1 SGHTA, CDR2 FQGNSA. The length of the CDR3 is 11 residues. The CDR3 protein is CARWGSYGYTF. The CDR3 DNA reads TGTGCAAGGTGGGGCAGCTATGGCTACACCTTC.